Listed below are T cell receptor beta chains from one sample, sequenced in a study of shared clonotypes between healthy human individuals. Only in-frame clones appear in the TCRdb table, and some are missing; sequencing was by immunoSEQ multiplex PCR. The table lists 500,000 to 650,000 clones, around three quarters of them singletons. Sequenced material: PBMCs. The receptor set was obtained from a woman aged 40 to 50 in good health. Some clones in this sample may be carry-over from other donors' samples. The CDR3 runs from the conserved cysteine through the conserved F or W. D genes are given only for firm matches. The size of a clone is reported for some rows only, either as once, few or many, or as a class for expanded clones.

DNA: TGTGCCAGCTCACCGACAGGGCTAGACTACGAGCAGTACTTC
CDR3: CASSPTGLDYEQYF
size: .
J: TRBJ2-7
D: TRBD1
V: TRBV18

DNA: TGTGCCACCAGCAGAGATGTAGTGACGGAGACCCAGTACTTC
CDR3: CATSRDVVTETQYF
size: .
J: TRBJ2-5
D: .
V: TRBV15

DNA: TGTGCCAGCAGCGCCTACGGACCGGGACTAGTTTTATCCTACGAGCAGTACTTC
CDR3: CASSAYGPGLVLSYEQYF
size: .
J: TRBJ2-7
D: TRBD2
V: TRBV7-3

DNA: TGTGCCAGCAGCCAAGATAGTTCTCCGGACTACGAGCAGTACTTC
CDR3: CASSQDSSPDYEQYF
size: once
J: TRBJ2-7
D: .
V: TRBV4-2

DNA: TGTGCCAGCAGCTTAGCGCTAACGGCGGGGCAGTCCTACAATGAGCAGTTCTTC
CDR3: CASSLALTAGQSYNEQFF
size: .
J: TRBJ2-1
D: .
V: TRBV7-6

DNA: TGTGCCAGCAGCGCGGCGGGAGGCTACAATGAGCAGTTCTTC
CDR3: CASSAAGGYNEQFF
size: .
J: TRBJ2-1
D: TRBD2
V: TRBV14

DNA: TGTGCCAGTACCGGGACAGCCTCTGGGGCCAACGTCCTGACTTTC
CDR3: CASTGTASGANVLTF
size: .
J: TRBJ2-6
D: TRBD1
V: TRBV19

DNA: TGTGCCAGTAGTCCCCGGGCAGCAACTAATGAAAAACTGTTTTTT
CDR3: CASSPRAATNEKLFF
size: .
J: TRBJ1-4
D: .
V: TRBV19

DNA: TGTGCCAGCAGTTACTTTGCGGGAGGGCCAAAGGAGCAGTACTTC
CDR3: CASSYFAGGPKEQYF
size: .
J: TRBJ2-7
D: TRBD2
V: TRBV6-5

DNA: TGTGCCAGCAGCTTAGCTGAGTTGGATACGCAGTATTTT
CDR3: CASSLAELDTQYF
size: .
J: TRBJ2-3
D: .
V: TRBV11-1

DNA: TGCGCCAGCAACATCGACACGAACACTGAAGCTTTCTTT
CDR3: CASNIDTNTEAFF
size: few
J: TRBJ1-1
D: .
V: TRBV5-1

DNA: TGCGCCAGCAGAGCCGGGACTAGCGGGACTATTGTGGAGACCCAGTACTTC
CDR3: CASRAGTSGTIVETQYF
size: .
J: TRBJ2-5
D: TRBD2
V: TRBV5-1

DNA: TGTGCCAGCAGTTTAAATTCCGAGGCTGAAGCTTTCTTT
CDR3: CASSLNSEAEAFF
size: .
J: TRBJ1-1
D: .
V: TRBV27

DNA: TGTGCCAGCAGTCTGATAAGCAATCAGCCCCAGCATTTT
CDR3: CASSLISNQPQHF
size: .
J: TRBJ1-5
D: .
V: TRBV27

DNA: TGTGCCAGCATCGGGGACGGAACCTACGAGCAGTACTTC
CDR3: CASIGDGTYEQYF
size: .
J: TRBJ2-7
D: .
V: TRBV6-5

DNA: TGTGCCAGCAGCTTGGGGGAGGGGTACGAGCAGTACTTC
CDR3: CASSLGEGYEQYF
size: .
J: TRBJ2-7
D: TRBD2
V: TRBV7-6

DNA: TGCGCCAGCAGCATCGGACAGGGCTACTACGAGCAGTACTTC
CDR3: CASSIGQGYYEQYF
size: .
J: TRBJ2-7
D: TRBD1
V: TRBV5-1

DNA: TGCGCCAGCAGCCAAGGAGAGCGAGGCTCTGGGGCCAACGTCCTGACTTTC
CDR3: CASSQGERGSGANVLTF
size: .
J: TRBJ2-6
D: .
V: TRBV4-3

DNA: TGTGCCACCAGCAGACCCGAAGAAGTCGGGGAGCTGTTTTTT
CDR3: CATSRPEEVGELFF
size: many
J: TRBJ2-2
D: .
V: TRBV15

DNA: TGTGCCAGCAGCCCCAGGGCTAGCAATCAGCCCCAGCATTTT
CDR3: CASSPRASNQPQHF
size: few
J: TRBJ1-5
D: .
V: TRBV6-6

DNA: TGTGCCAGCAGCTTAGGTCTAGCGCCGACCTACGAGCAGTACTTC
CDR3: CASSLGLAPTYEQYF
size: .
J: TRBJ2-7
D: .
V: TRBV7-2

DNA: TGTGCCAGCAGCACGCTTAGCGGGAGCTCCTACGAGCAGTACTTC
CDR3: CASSTLSGSSYEQYF
size: few
J: TRBJ2-7
D: TRBD2
V: TRBV11-2

DNA: TGTGCCAGCAGGTCGGCACCTGGGGACACCATATATTTT
CDR3: CASRSAPGDTIYF
size: .
J: TRBJ1-3
D: .
V: TRBV6-5

DNA: TGTGCCAGCAGCTTAGTAGGGACCAGCTACGAGCAGTACTTC
CDR3: CASSLVGTSYEQYF
size: .
J: TRBJ2-7
D: .
V: TRBV7-8

DNA: TGTGCCAGCAGCCAAGCGGGAGGGCCCTACAATGAGCAGTTCTTC
CDR3: CASSQAGGPYNEQFF
size: many
J: TRBJ2-1
D: TRBD2
V: TRBV11-2

DNA: TGCGCCAGCAGCCAAGATTGGACACACACCGGGGAGCTGTTTTTT
CDR3: CASSQDWTHTGELFF
size: .
J: TRBJ2-2
D: .
V: TRBV4-1

DNA: TGTGCCAGCAGCTATCTAGCGGGAGGGCCTGTAGATACGCAGTATTTT
CDR3: CASSYLAGGPVDTQYF
size: once
J: TRBJ2-3
D: TRBD2
V: TRBV7-2

DNA: TGTGCCAGCAGACCCCCACTAGCGGAAGAGACCCAGTACTTC
CDR3: CASRPPLAEETQYF
size: .
J: TRBJ2-5
D: TRBD2
V: TRBV2

DNA: TGTGCCAGCCAAACTAGCGGGGGGCTAGCCAAAAACATTCAGTACTTC
CDR3: CASQTSGGLAKNIQYF
size: few
J: TRBJ2-4
D: TRBD2
V: TRBV6-4

DNA: TGTGCCAGCTCACCAGCGGGACAGGGGGCGTGGGAGACCCAGTACTTC
CDR3: CASSPAGQGAWETQYF
size: once
J: TRBJ2-5
D: TRBD1
V: TRBV18

DNA: TGTGCCAGCAGTGGGGGGTGGGGAGGCAAACTGTTTTTT
CDR3: CASSGGWGGKLFF
size: .
J: TRBJ1-4
D: .
V: TRBV2

DNA: TGTGCCAGCACCAAACGCCGGGTAACCATTTACGAGCAGTACTTC
CDR3: CASTKRRVTIYEQYF
size: .
J: TRBJ2-7
D: .
V: TRBV6-5

DNA: TGTGCCAGCAGCCAAGTCACGACGGACAGGTACCAAGAGACCCAGTACTTC
CDR3: CASSQVTTDRYQETQYF
size: .
J: TRBJ2-5
D: TRBD1
V: TRBV4-2

DNA: TGTGCCAGCAGTCAAGCGGGAGCCCTATACAATGAGCAGTTCTTC
CDR3: CASSQAGALYNEQFF
size: .
J: TRBJ2-1
D: TRBD2
V: TRBV5-4

DNA: TGTGCCAGCAGGGACGAAGGGGAGTACACTGAAGCTTTCTTT
CDR3: CASRDEGEYTEAFF
size: .
J: TRBJ1-1
D: .
V: TRBV2

DNA: TGTGCCAGCAGCTTTGACGGGCACTCCTACAATGAGCAGTTCTTC
CDR3: CASSFDGHSYNEQFF
size: .
J: TRBJ2-1
D: .
V: TRBV7-8

DNA: TGTGCCAGCAGTGAGGAGGGGGCTAGGGAGCAGTACTTC
CDR3: CASSEEGAREQYF
size: few
J: TRBJ2-7
D: .
V: TRBV25-1

DNA: TGTGCCAGCAGTTTGGGAGTCAGGGTACAGGAGCAGTTCTTC
CDR3: CASSLGVRVQEQFF
size: .
J: TRBJ2-1
D: .
V: TRBV28

DNA: TGTGCCAGCAGCCCGCAATACTCTGGGGCCAACGTCCTGACTTTC
CDR3: CASSPQYSGANVLTF
size: .
J: TRBJ2-6
D: .
V: TRBV7-2

DNA: TGTGCCAGCTCGGAGGGAAACTCCTACGAGCAGTACTTC
CDR3: CASSEGNSYEQYF
size: .
J: TRBJ2-7
D: .
V: TRBV5-4